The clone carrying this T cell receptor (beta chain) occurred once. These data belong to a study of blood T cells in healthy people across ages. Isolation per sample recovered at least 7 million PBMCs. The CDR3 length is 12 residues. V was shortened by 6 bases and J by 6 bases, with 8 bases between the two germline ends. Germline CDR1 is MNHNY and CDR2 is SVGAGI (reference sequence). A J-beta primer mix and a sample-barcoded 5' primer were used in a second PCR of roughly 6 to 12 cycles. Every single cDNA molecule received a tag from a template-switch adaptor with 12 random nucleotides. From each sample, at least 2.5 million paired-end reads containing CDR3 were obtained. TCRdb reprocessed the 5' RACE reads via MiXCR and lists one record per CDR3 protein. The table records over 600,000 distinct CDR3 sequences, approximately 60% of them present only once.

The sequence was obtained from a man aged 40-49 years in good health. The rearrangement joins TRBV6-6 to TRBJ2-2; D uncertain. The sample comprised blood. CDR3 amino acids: CASSGPSGELFF. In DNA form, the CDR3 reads TGTGCCAGCAGCGGGCCATCCGGGGAGCTGTTTTTT.